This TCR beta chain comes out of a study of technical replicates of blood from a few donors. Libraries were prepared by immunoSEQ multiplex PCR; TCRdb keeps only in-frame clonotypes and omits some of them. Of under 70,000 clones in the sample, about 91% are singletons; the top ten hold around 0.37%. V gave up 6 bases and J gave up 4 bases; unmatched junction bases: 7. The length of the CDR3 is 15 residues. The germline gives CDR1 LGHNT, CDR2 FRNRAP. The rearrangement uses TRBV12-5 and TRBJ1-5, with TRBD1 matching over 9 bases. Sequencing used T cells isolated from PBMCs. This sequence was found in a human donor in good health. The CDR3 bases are TGTGCTAGTGGAAAAGGGGACAGGGCAAATCAGCCCCAGCATTTT. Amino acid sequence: CASGKGDRANQPQHF.